These T cell receptor beta chains were read from a single sample in a study of chemoradiotherapy in HPV16-positive cancers. The table came from immunoSEQ multiplex PCR; TCRdb's copy has only in-frame clones and leaves some out. The repertoire holds about 5,400 clones, with 85% as singletons. The material sequenced was tumor tissue, taken from a patient who underwent chemoradiotherapy. These receptors were taken from a human donor with HPV-associated anogenital cancer. Each CDR3 is given with its conserved first and last residue. Fields, in order: D gene, J gene, clone size, V gene, CDR3 length, CDR3 DNA, CDR3 protein. The D gene is left open where the match is weak. Expanded clones get a size class; other rows say once, few or many, or leave the size out.

. TRBJ2-5 . TRBV7-9 12 TGTGCCAGCAGCTATTATCAAGAGACCCAGTACTTC CASSYYQETQYF
. TRBJ2-5 . TRBV7-2 15 TGTGCCAGCAGCTTATTCATACAGAACCAAGAGACCCAGTACTTC CASSLFIQNQETQYF
. TRBJ2-1 . TRBV7-2 15 TGTGCCAGCAGCTTAAGTGGCGGTAGTTACAATGAGCAGTTCTTC CASSLSGGSYNEQFF
. TRBJ2-2 . TRBV4-1 13 TGCGCCAGCAGCCATCCCAGGGTCGGGGAGCTGTTTTTT CASSHPRVGELFF
. TRBJ1-1 . TRBV19 14 TGTGCCAGTACGAGGGACCTGGGGAACACTGAAGCTTTCTTT CASTRDLGNTEAFF
TRBD2 TRBJ2-1 . TRBV7-3 20 TGTGCCAGCAGCTTAAAGGGAGGTAGCGGGGGCCGGAGCTCCTACAATGAGCAGTTCTTC CASSLKGGSGGRSSYNEQFF
. TRBJ2-5 . TRBV5-1 13 TGCGCCAGCAGCTTGGATGGGCGCGGGTTCCAGTACTTC CASSLDGRGFQYF
TRBD2 TRBJ2-7 . TRBV28 15 TGTGCCAGCAGTTTCTCAGCGGGGGGTAGGGACGAGCAGTACTTC CASSFSAGGRDEQYF
. TRBJ2-7 . TRBV19 13 TGTGCCAGTAGTATAGGGACAGACTACGAGCAGTACTTC CASSIGTDYEQYF
. TRBJ2-2 . TRBV7-9 17 TGTGCCAGCAGCCCTCACGGTGGGATAATGGGCACCGGGGAGCTGTTTTTT CASSPHGGIMGTGELFF
TRBD2 TRBJ2-3 once TRBV19 14 TGTGCCAGTAGTATGCGGGGGATTGCAGATACGCAGTATTTT CASSMRGIADTQYF
TRBD1 TRBJ1-5 . TRBV5-6 15 TGTGCCAGCAGTATAGGGACAGGGAGGCAGCAGCCCCAGCATTTT CASSIGTGRQQPQHF
. TRBJ2-2 once TRBV9 17 TGTGCCAGCAGCGTCGGGGCTGGGGCAGGGTTGCGCCGGGAGCTGTTTTTT CASSVGAGAGLRRELFF
TRBD1 TRBJ2-7 . TRBV6-1 13 TGTGCCAGCCAAACCCCGGGACAGGGAAAGCAGTACTTC CASQTPGQGKQYF
TRBD2 TRBJ2-3 once TRBV7-8 16 TGTGCCAGCAGGCGATCTAGCGGGGGGGACCTAGGTACGCAGTATTTT CASRRSSGGDLGTQYF
TRBD2 TRBJ2-7 . TRBV2 15 TGTGCCAGCAGTGAAGAGCGGGGGGCCGGCTACGAGCAGTACTTC CASSEERGAGYEQYF
TRBD2 TRBJ2-2 . TRBV6-1 15 TGTGCCAGCCCCAGAGGGACTAGCGCCACCGGGGAGCTGTTTTTT CASPRGTSATGELFF
. TRBJ2-3 . TRBV5-4 15 TGTGCCAGCAGCTTTAAATCGGGAGGCACAGATACGCAGTATTTT CASSFKSGGTDTQYF
. TRBJ1-2 . TRBV6-6 13 TGTGCCAGCAGTTACCCCGGGGACTATGGCTACACCTTC CASSYPGDYGYTF
. TRBJ1-2 . TRBV2 10 TGTGCCAGCAGCACAGAGGCTTACACCTTC CASSTEAYTF
. TRBJ2-4 . TRBV4-1 13 TGCGCCAGCAGCCATTCGGACACAAACATTCAGTACTTC CASSHSDTNIQYF
TRBD2 TRBJ2-3 . TRBV2 16 TGTGCCAGCAGAAGGACTAGCGGGGTTAGCACAGATACGCAGTATTTT CASRRTSGVSTDTQYF
. TRBJ1-2 once TRBV2 14 TGTGCCAGCAGTGGCAACCAGGGCAACAGTGGCTACACCTTC CASSGNQGNSGYTF
TRBD1 TRBJ1-2 . TRBV19 17 TGTGCCAGTAGTCCCCGGACAGGGTCGGGTCTTTCATATGGCTACACCTTC CASSPRTGSGLSYGYTF
TRBD1 TRBJ1-6 few TRBV27 16 TGTGCCAGCACCGCCGGGGACAGCCCAATTTCCTCACCCCTCCACTTT CASTAGDSPISSPLHF
. TRBJ1-3 once TRBV11-2 14 TGTGCCAGCAGCTTGGCCAACTCTGGAAACACCATATATTTT CASSLANSGNTIYF
. TRBJ1-3 . TRBV9 16 TGTGCCAGCAGCCTGGGGAGAGAGGGGTCTGGAAACACCATATATTTT CASSLGREGSGNTIYF
TRBD1 TRBJ1-4 few TRBV19 14 TGTGCCAGTAGTATCAATGGACAGGGGAAAAAACTGTTTTTT CASSINGQGKKLFF
. TRBJ1-1 . TRBV11-2 20 TGTGCCAGCAGCTTAGATATCTCCGTTGTGGCAGCGAATATGAACACTGAAGCTTTCTTT CASSLDISVVAANMNTEAFF
TRBD1 TRBJ2-2 . TRBV9 14 TGTGCCAGCAGCGCGGGACAGTTTACCGGGGAGCTGTTTTTT CASSAGQFTGELFF
. TRBJ1-5 . TRBV23-1 15 TGCGCCAGCAGTCATTCAGAAAGGAGCAATCAGCCCCAGCATTTT CASSHSERSNQPQHF
. TRBJ1-2 once TRBV5-5 15 TGTGCCAGCAGCCCACCCGGACATCGAGTGCTGGGCTACACCTTC CASSPPGHRVLGYTF
. TRBJ1-1 . TRBV19 13 TGTGCCAGTAGTATTGGAGGGTTAACTGAAGCTTTCTTT CASSIGGLTEAFF
. TRBJ2-7 . TRBV11-3 13 TGTGCCAGCAGCTTAGGGCAGGAGGACGAGCAGTACTTC CASSLGQEDEQYF
. TRBJ1-2 few TRBV29-1 12 TGCAGCGCAAACCTTCGGACGGATGGCTACACCTTC CSANLRTDGYTF
. TRBJ1-2 . TRBV28 14 TGTGCCAGCAGTTTCCTGGACAGCTCAAACGGCTACACCTTC CASSFLDSSNGYTF
. TRBJ1-2 . TRBV2 15 TGTGCCAGCAGCCCCGTAGGAACGCGCAACTATGGCTACACCTTC CASSPVGTRNYGYTF
. TRBJ1-1 . TRBV4-2 14 TGTGCCAGCAGCCAAGATCATGGCAGAGCTGAAGCTTTCTTT CASSQDHGRAEAFF
. TRBJ2-5 . TRBV18 13 TGTGCCAGCTCACCACCGGGGGGAGAGACCCAGTACTTC CASSPPGGETQYF
. TRBJ1-2 . TRBV29-1 13 TGCAGCGTTGAACAGGCGGTTAACTATGGCTACACCTTC CSVEQAVNYGYTF
. TRBJ1-2 . TRBV7-2 14 TGTGCCAGCAGCTTAGCGCAGGATAGCTATGGCTACACCTTC CASSLAQDSYGYTF
. TRBJ1-4 once TRBV19 14 TGTGCCAGTAGTATGTCTGGCGGCCGTGAAAAACTGTTTTTT CASSMSGGREKLFF
. TRBJ2-3 . TRBV6-5 14 TGTGCCAGCAGCCTTACGATCTCATCGGATACGCAGTATTTT CASSLTISSDTQYF
. TRBJ2-3 . TRBV2 12 TGTGCCAGCAGTGACGGGGCAGATACGCAGTATTTT CASSDGADTQYF
. TRBJ1-1 . TRBV15 14 TGTGCCACCAGCACAAGGGGGTTGCGGACTGAAGCTTTCTTT CATSTRGLRTEAFF
. TRBJ1-6 . TRBV2 14 TGTGCCAGCAGTGAGACAGAAACCGCGGCACCCCTCCACTTT CASSETETAAPLHF